One and the same sample provided the 32 T cell receptor beta chains below, sequenced in a study of blood T cell repertoires in COVID-19. Assay used: immunoSEQ multiplex PCR; TCRdb lists only in-frame clones, some missing. The data contain 300,000 to 350,000 clones, about 91% of them singletons. Sequenced: peripheral blood. The receptors derive from a young man with COVID-19, enrolled during active disease.

This chain uses TRBV29-1 with TRBJ1-4, with 9 bases that match TRBD1. The trim removed 4 bases at V and 1 base at J, leaving 1 base unmatched. CDR3 size: 14 residues. CDR1 SQVTM and CDR2 ANQGSEA come from the germline V gene. In nucleotides, the CDR3 is TGCAGCGTTGCGGACAGGGGAACTAATGAAAAACTGTTTTTT. Its protein product is CSVADRGTNEKLFF.

The chain uses TRBV27 and TRBJ1-2; D gene ambiguous. CDR3 length: 14 residues. Trimming left V 0 bases short and J 2 bases short, with 7 bases between. From germline, CDR1 is MNHEY and CDR2 SMNVEV (reference sequence). The DNA for the CDR3 is TGTGCCAGCAGTTTATCGGGCCGAAACTATGGCTACACCTTC. Encoded protein: CASSLSGRNYGYTF.

J is TRBJ2-7 and V is TRBV5-1; D may be TRBD1 (6 bases). The germline gives CDR1 SGHRS, CDR2 YFSETQ. This CDR3 has 17 residues. The V and J ends lost 1 base and 3 bases respectively, with 20 bases between them. The CDR3 region has the DNA TGCGCCAGCAGCTTGCGCCAGGGGCCGACGAATTTCTACGAGCAGTACTTC. This encodes CASSLRQGPTNFYEQYF.

This clone was detected a few times. This rearrangement joins TRBV30 to TRBJ1-6, with D uncertain. The CDR3 length is 16 residues. CDR1 and CDR2 from the germline V gene are GTSNPN and SVGIG (reference sequence). Trimming took off 1 base at V and 3 bases at J, with 13 bases between the two ends. The CDR3 spells CAWSETVPVYNSPLHF. CDR3 bases: TGTGCCTGGAGTGAAACGGTCCCGGTCTATAATTCACCCCTCCACTTT.

The chain recombines TRBV27 with TRBJ1-1; D gene unclear. Trimming stripped 7 bases from V and 6 bases from J, with 15 bases between. CDR3 size: 13 residues. Germline V gene lookup returns CDR1 MNHEY and CDR2 SMNVEV (reference sequence). The CDR3 sequence: CASKTEVDAEAFF. CDR3 coding DNA: TGTGCCAGCAAGACGGAGGTGGATGCTGAAGCTTTCTTT.

CDR3 nucleotides: TGTGCCAGCAGTCCCCGGACTAGCGGGATTAGCACAGATACGCAGTATTTT. Protein: CASSPRTSGISTDTQYF. The chain links TRBV28 to TRBJ2-3; TRBD2 agrees at 12 bases. This CDR3 is 17 amino acids long. J gave up 0 bases and V 5 bases, and 6 bases lay outside the gene matches. CDR1 is MDHEN and CDR2 is SYDVKM in the germline V gene.

The rearrangement joins TRBV18 to TRBJ1-3; D is perhaps TRBD1 (5 bases). The germline CDR1 and CDR2 sequences are KGHSH and LQKENI. The CDR3 is 16 amino acids. V dropped 3 bases and J dropped 0 bases, with 12 bases sitting between them. CDR3 region: CASSPVDSTSGNTIYF. The CDR3 DNA reads TGTGCCAGCTCACCCGTAGACAGCACCTCTGGAAACACCATATATTTT.

The chain joins TRBV29-1 to TRBJ2-3, with a weak D call TRBD1 (5 bases). The CDR3 covers 16 residues. Germline V gene lookup returns CDR1 SQVTM and CDR2 ANQGSEA. Trimming cost V 3 bases and J 0 bases, with 16 bases left between them. CDR3 protein: CSVEVRSRASTDTQYF. The CDR3 bases are TGCAGCGTTGAGGTTAGAAGCAGGGCTAGCACAGATACGCAGTATTTT.

This chain uses TRBV5-4 with TRBJ2-7; 11 bases are a match to TRBD1. The ends lost 4 bases at V and 0 bases at J; junction bases unmatched: 12. The CDR3 is 18 amino acids. Germline CDR1 is SGHNT and CDR2 is YYREEE (reference sequence). CDR3 DNA sequence: TGTGCCAGCAGCCTTGGGACAGGGGGGTGGGGACGCTCCTACGAGCAGTACTTC. This sequence encodes CASSLGTGGWGRSYEQYF.

This clone appeared a single time. J is TRBJ2-7 and V is TRBV6-5, with D perhaps TRBD1 (6 bases). V was trimmed by 4 bases and J by 3 bases, leaving 7 bases between them. This CDR3 has 12 amino acids. Germline V CDR1 and CDR2: MNHEY, SVGAGI. CDR3 region: CASSLQGYEQYF. The CDR3 coding sequence is TGTGCCAGCAGTTTACAGGGCTACGAGCAGTACTTC.

The chain is built from TRBV4-2 and TRBJ2-5, with 13 bases fitting TRBD2. V lost 0 bases and J lost 5; bases outside the gene matches: 3. The CDR3 totals 16 residues. The germline V gene has CDR1 LGHNA and CDR2 YNFKEQ. CDR3: CASSQDGTSGDETQYF. In DNA, the CDR3 is TGTGCCAGCAGCCAAGATGGGACTAGCGGGGATGAGACCCAGTACTTC.

This clone came up once. The rearrangement links TRBV12-3 or TRBV12-4 to TRBJ2-5, with 10 bases lining up with TRBD1. The trim removed 7 bases at V and 4 bases at J, leaving 3 bases unmatched. The CDR3 has 13 residues. Here the CDR3 reads CASTRTGGETQYF. The CDR3 nucleotides read TGTGCCAGCACCAGGACAGGGGGAGAGACCCAGTACTTC.

V is TRBV6-5 and J is TRBJ2-7; D remains ambiguous. The germline V gene has CDR1 MNHEY and CDR2 SVGAGI. The CDR3 length is 14 residues. The V end lost 1 base, the J end lost 4 bases, and 11 bases lay between the germline ends. CDR3 sequence: CASSYLAGSYEQYF. In nucleotides, the CDR3 is TGTGCCAGCAGTTACTTGGCAGGCTCGTACGAGCAGTACTTC.

This chain links TRBV5-6 with TRBJ2-3, with TRBD2 as a possible D gene (5 bases). Trimming took off 1 base at V and 2 bases at J, with 5 bases between the two ends. CDR3 size: 13 residues. Germline CDR1 and CDR2: SGHDT and YYEEEE. The CDR3 sequence is CASSLRDTDTQYF. The DNA for the CDR3 is TGTGCCAGCAGCTTGCGGGACACAGATACGCAGTATTTT.

This clone occurred a few times. CDR3 residues: CASSQDGGQGALEAFF. The DNA for the CDR3 is TGTGCCAGCAGCCAAGATGGAGGACAGGGGGCGCTTGAAGCTTTCTTT. The chain couples TRBV4-2 to TRBJ1-1; 11 bases agree with TRBD1. Germline values: CDR1 LGHNA, CDR2 YNFKEQ. Losses at the gene ends were 0 bases for V and 7 bases for J; bases not matched to a gene: 7. The CDR3 is made up of 16 amino acids.

This clone was picked up one time. This chain uses TRBV29-1 with TRBJ2-1; 12 nucleotides match TRBD2. Germline trimming cut 6 bases from V and 5 bases from J; bases unmatched to any gene: 11. The CDR3 loop spans 16 amino acids. Germline CDR1 is SQVTM and CDR2 is ANQGSEA. The CDR3 loop is CSVGRLAGEKDNEQFF. The CDR3 DNA reads TGCAGCGTGGGCCGACTAGCGGGAGAAAAGGACAATGAGCAGTTCTTC.

The chain links TRBV19 to TRBJ2-2; 12 bases map to TRBD2. The germline V gene has CDR1 LNHDA and CDR2 SQIVND (reference sequence). There are 16 residues in the CDR3. V was pared by 7 bases and J by 8 bases, with 11 bases of the junction left unmatched. The CDR3 loop is CASNPSSGGASGELFF. The CDR3 nucleotides read TGTGCCAGTAACCCCTCTAGCGGGGGGGCATCAGGGGAGCTGTTTTTT.

This clone was seen a single time. The CDR3 DNA reads as TGTGCCAGCAGCACAGGGGGGGCCTACGAGCAGTACTTC. Translated: CASSTGGAYEQYF. This chain links TRBV7-2 with TRBJ2-7; a weak D match, TRBD1 (8 bases). There are 13 residues in the CDR3. In germline, CDR1 is SGHTA, CDR2 FQGNSA. Trimming pared 5 bases from V and 2 bases from J, leaving 10 bases between.

The chain recombines TRBV9 with TRBJ2-3; 10 bases match TRBD2. The CDR3 is made up of 17 amino acids. Germline loops: CDR1 SGDLS, CDR2 YYNGEE. After removal of 2 bases from V and 0 bases from J, the junction contained 6 bases not matched to a gene. The CDR3 reads CASSVRTSGRSTDTQYF. In DNA, the CDR3 is TGTGCCAGCAGCGTTCGGACTAGCGGAAGAAGCACAGATACGCAGTATTTT. The full variable domain, its missing parts supplied by reference TRBV9 and TRBJ2-3, is DSGVTQTPKHLITATGQRVTLRCSPRSGDLSVYWYQQSLDQGLQFLIQYYNGEERAKGNILERFSAQQFPDLHSELNLSSLELGDSALYFCASSVRTSGRSTDTQYFGPGTRLTVL.

J is TRBJ2-4 and V is TRBV7-3; 9 bases align to TRBD2. Germline-derived CDR1 and CDR2 are SGHTA and FQGTGA. With V trimmed by 5 bases and J by 8 bases, 10 bases remained unmatched. This CDR3 has 15 amino acids. The CDR3 DNA sequence: TGTGCCAGCAGCCTAGTAGCGGGGGAGAGGTACATTCAGTACTTC. The encoded protein is CASSLVAGERYIQYF.

This rearrangement joins TRBV5-1 to TRBJ2-3, with 8 bases lining up with TRBD1. Germline values: CDR1 SGHRS, CDR2 YFSETQ. CDR3 length equals 14 residues. The junction had 3 bases not matched to a gene; V was cut back by 1 base and J by 5 bases. This CDR3 is CASSLRTGLDTQYF. CDR3 bases: TGCGCCAGCAGCTTGCGGACAGGGTTAGATACGCAGTATTTT.

The rearrangement joins TRBV29-1 to TRBJ2-7, with TRBD1 as a possible D gene (7 bases). The V and J ends lost 7 bases and 5 bases respectively, with 15 bases between them. This CDR3 has 12 residues. CDR1 and CDR2 from the germline V gene are SQVTM and ANQGSEA. The CDR3 DNA reads TGCAGCGCTAACAGGGGAGGCCACGAGCAGTACTTC. Translation gives CSANRGGHEQYF.

V and J are TRBV11-2 and TRBJ2-2, with 9 positions matching TRBD1. The CDR3 is 14 residues long. Germline CDR1 SGHAT, CDR2 FQNNGV. After removal of 5 bases from V and 9 bases from J, the junction contained 7 bases not matched to a gene. CDR3 bases: TGTGCCAGCAGCCCCTCGGGGACAGGGTGGGAGCTGTTTTTT. Translated, it gives CASSPSGTGWELFF.

The rearrangement uses TRBV9 and TRBJ1-6; TRBD1 might be the D (6 bases). Trimming took off 0 bases at V and 0 bases at J, with 10 bases between the two ends. Germline V gene lookup returns CDR1 SGDLS and CDR2 YYNGEE. The length of the CDR3 is 17 residues. The DNA for the CDR3 is TGTGCCAGCAGCGTAGGAGGACAGCTCTCCTATAATTCACCCCTCCACTTT. Translating it yields CASSVGGQLSYNSPLHF.

CDR3 sequence: CASSLVPSGSQETQYF. The CDR3 bases are TGTGCCAGCAGCTTAGTACCTAGCGGGAGCCAAGAGACCCAGTACTTC. The rearrangement links TRBV7-9 to TRBJ2-5, with 10 nucleotides matching TRBD2. The V and J ends lost 1 base and 1 base, in that order; junction bases with no gene match: 3. The V gene's germline CDR1 is SEHNR and CDR2 FQNEAQ (reference sequence). CDR3 length equals 16 residues.

This chain links TRBV12-1 with TRBJ2-5; no check of the table's D call, TRBD2, against the DNA was made. TRBV12-1 is listed as a pseudogene. This CDR3 is built from 16 residues. CDR3 protein: CASSCPPGGSQETQYF. CDR3 DNA sequence: TGTGCCAGCAGCTGCCCCCCGGGGGGATCCCAAGAGACCCAGTACTTC.

V and J are TRBV6-5 and TRBJ2-7; D gene ambiguous. Between the trimmed V and J ends, which lost 2 bases and 0 bases, there was a span of 11 bases. The CDR3 sequence is 15 residues long. Germline V gene data show CDR1 as MNHEY and CDR2 as SVGAGI. CDR3 loop: CASSYLRESSYEQYF. The CDR3 region has the DNA TGTGCCAGCAGTTACCTCCGAGAAAGCTCCTACGAGCAGTACTTC.

The V call is TRBV24-1, the J call TRBJ2-5; TRBD2 matches at 7 bases. Germline CDR1 KGHDR, CDR2 SFDVKD. The CDR3 totals 15 residues. V dropped 4 bases and J dropped 4; count of bases not matched to a gene: 8. This CDR3 reads CATSDPGGGTETQYF. The CDR3 nucleotides read TGTGCCACCAGTGACCCGGGGGGAGGGACAGAGACCCAGTACTTC.

V is TRBV12-3 or TRBV12-4 and J is TRBJ1-2; 8 positions agree with TRBD1. The length of the CDR3 is 13 residues. After removal of 5 bases from V and 6 bases from J, the junction contained 5 bases not matched to a gene. In DNA form, the CDR3 reads TGTGCCAGCAGTCCCACAGGGGGACATGGCTACACCTTC. Protein: CASSPTGGHGYTF.

The chain couples TRBV2 to TRBJ2-2, with 10 bases lining up with TRBD2. This CDR3 is built from 17 residues. Germline-derived CDR1 and CDR2 are SNHLY and FYNNEI. With 2 bases clipped from V and 10 bases from J, the junction kept 13 bases outside the gene matches. The CDR3, as DNA: TGTGCCAGCAGTGAAAACCTCAGCACTAGCGGGGTCGAGGAGCTGTTTTTT. Encoded protein: CASSENLSTSGVEELFF.

The table lists this clone with a few counts. Germline and junction disagree at one end, which may indicate a read error. The chain is built from TRBV18 and TRBJ2-2; 9 bases are a match to TRBD1. Germline lookup yields CDR1 KGHSH and CDR2 LQKENI. The CDR3 loop spans 15 amino acids. The CDR3 reads CASSPDRGNSGELFF. DNA for the CDR3: TGTGCCAGCTCACCGGACAGGGGAAACAGCGGGGAGCTGTTTTTT.

The rearrangement links TRBV19 to TRBJ2-1, with a weak D call TRBD1 (9 bases). From germline, CDR1 is LNHDA and CDR2 SQIVND (reference sequence). The V end was cut by 6 bases, the J end by 8 bases, with 26 bases between. The CDR3 runs to 17 residues. The CDR3 loop is CASSRPGGTGSLDEQFF. The CDR3 DNA sequence: TGTGCCAGTAGCCGCCCGGGGGGGACAGGGAGTTTGGATGAGCAGTTCTTC.